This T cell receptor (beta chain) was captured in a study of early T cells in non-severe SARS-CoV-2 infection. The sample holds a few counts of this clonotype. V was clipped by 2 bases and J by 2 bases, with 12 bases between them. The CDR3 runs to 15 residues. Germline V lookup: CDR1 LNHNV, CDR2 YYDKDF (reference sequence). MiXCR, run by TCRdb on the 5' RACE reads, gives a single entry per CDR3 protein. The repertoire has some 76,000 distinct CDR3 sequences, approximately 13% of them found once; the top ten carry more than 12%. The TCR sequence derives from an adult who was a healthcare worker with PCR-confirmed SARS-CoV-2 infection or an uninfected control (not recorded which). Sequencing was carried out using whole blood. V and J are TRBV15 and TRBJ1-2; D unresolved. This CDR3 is CATSRFVSPNYGYTF. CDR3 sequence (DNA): TGTGCCACCAGCAGATTCGTCAGTCCGAACTATGGCTACACCTTC.